Following are 28 T cell receptor beta chains from one sample sequenced in a study of identical twins. TCRdb itself ran the 5' RACE reads through MiXCR, one entry per CDR3 protein. The sample has some 1,700,000 distinct CDR3 sequences, under 35% seen once. Sequencing input: cord blood. The receptor set was obtained from a newborn girl in good health.

This clonotype appeared a few times. This chain uses TRBV2 with TRBJ2-7; possible D gene TRBD1, 6 bases. The length of the CDR3 is 15 residues. V lost 6 bases and J lost 0, with 15 bases in between. Germline V lookup: CDR1 SNHLY, CDR2 FYNNEI. The CDR3 region has the DNA TGTGCCAGCAGAGAGATACGGGACACCTCCTACGAGCAGTACTTC. Translation: CASREIRDTSYEQYF. Full variable domain (outside the CDR3, taken from reference TRBV2 and TRBJ2-7): EPEVTQTPSHQVTQMGQEVILRCVPISNHLYFYWYRQILGQKVEFLVSFYNNEISEKSEIFDDQFSVERPDGSNFTLKIRSTKLEDSAMYFCASREIRDTSYEQYFGPGTRLTVT.

CDR3 in amino acids: CCWGCNEQFF. DNA for the CDR3: TGCTGTTGGGGGTGCAATGAGCAGTTCTTC. The V call is TRBV20-1, the J call TRBJ2-1; the D call may be TRBD1 or TRBD2 (5 bases each). The length of the CDR3 is 10 residues. Germline CDR1 reads DFQATT; CDR2 reads SNEGSKA (reference sequence).

The chain links TRBV4-1 to TRBJ2-3, with a weak D call TRBD1 (5 bases). The CDR3 totals 13 residues. CDR1 MGHRA and CDR2 YSYEKL come from the germline V gene. Trimming removed 4 bases at V and 7 bases at J, with 12 bases between. The CDR3 DNA follows: TGCGCCAGCAGCCTCATGACGGACAATACGCAGTATTTT. Translating it yields CASSLMTDNTQYF.

This clonotype was detected a few times. The rearrangement joins TRBV20-1 to TRBJ1-2; no definite D call. CDR3 length: 17 amino acids. Germline values: CDR1 DFQATT, CDR2 SNEGSKA (reference sequence). The V gene lost 0 bases and the J gene lost 3 bases, with 20 bases spanning the gap. CDR3 bases: TGCAGTGCTAGAGATCTGGGGAGGAACCCTCGAGACTATGGCTACACCTTC. Residues: CSARDLGRNPRDYGYTF.

This chain connects TRBV25-1 to TRBJ2-5, with a tentative D call TRBD2 (5 bases). Trimming pared 1 base from V and 3 bases from J, leaving 9 bases between. Germline-derived CDR1 and CDR2 are MGHDK and SYGVNS. This CDR3 region has 14 residues. The DNA for the CDR3 is TGTGCCAGCAGTGAATGGGTCGGGAAAGAGACCCAGTACTTC. Residues: CASSEWVGKETQYF.

This clonotype was found a few times. The rearrangement uses TRBV12-3 or TRBV12-4 and TRBJ1-3; D may be TRBD1 (5 bases). V lost 3 bases and J lost 1, with 10 bases in between. The CDR3 consists of 15 residues. CDR3 DNA sequence: TGTGCCAGCAGTTTGGGCAGGGCATCTGGAAACACCATATATTTT. Residues: CASSLGRASGNTIYF.

Concerning this clonotype itself: It may be a read error: a sequence one base away is much more abundant. This sequence joins TRBV21-1 and TRBJ2-7; the D call TRBD1 from the table was never checked on the DNA. TRBV21-1 is described as a pseudogene. The CDR3 spans 15 residues. Here the CDR3 DNA reads TGTGCCAGCAGCAACGTGACAGGCGACTACAATGAGCAGTACTTC. This sequence encodes CASSNVTGDYNEQYF.

This clonotype turned up a few times. The CDR3: CASSPTPGSYEQYF. The CDR3 DNA follows: TGTGCCAGCAGTCCGACGCCCGGCTCCTACGAGCAGTACTTC. V and J are TRBV13 and TRBJ2-7; D is uncertain. V was trimmed by 6 bases and J by 0 bases, leaving 12 bases between them. Germline loops: CDR1 PRHDT, CDR2 FYEKMQ (reference sequence). The CDR3 is 14 amino acids.

There are a few counts of this clonotype. The chain recombines TRBV7-7 with TRBJ2-5; 7 nucleotides agree with TRBD1. The V segment lost 5 bases and the J segment 5 bases; nucleotides outside the gene matches: 14. Germline V gene data show CDR1 as SSHAT and CDR2 as FNYEAQ (reference sequence). The CDR3 runs to 16 residues. CDR3 bases: TGTGCCAGCAGCGGAAACAGGGGCTCTACAAGCGAGACCCAGTACTTC. Amino acids: CASSGNRGSTSETQYF. The full variable domain, its missing parts supplied by reference TRBV7-7 and TRBJ2-5, is GAGVSQSPRYKVTKRGQDVTLRCDPISSHATLYWYQQALGQGPEFLTYFNYEAQPDKSGLPSDRFSAERPEGSISTLTIQRTEQRDSAMYRCASSGNRGSTSETQYFGPGTRLLVL.

This chain uses TRBV2 with TRBJ1-2; 7 nucleotides line up with TRBD1. The CDR3 extends over 16 amino acids. Germline CDR1 SNHLY, CDR2 FYNNEI. V dropped 7 bases and J dropped 4; count of bases not matched to a gene: 15. CDR3: CASTEGASQALYGYTF. The CDR3 bases are TGTGCCAGCACCGAGGGGGCATCCCAAGCTCTCTATGGCTACACCTTC.

This clonotype occurred a few times. At one end, the junction sequence differs from germline, possibly due to a read error. V usage is TRBV7-9 and J usage is TRBJ2-7; D is unclear. The CDR3 extends over 11 amino acids. In germline, CDR1 is SEHNR, CDR2 FQNEAQ (reference sequence). This CDR3 is CSSSDNYEQYF. The CDR3 DNA is TGTTCCAGCAGCGACAACTACGAGCAGTACTTC.

This clonotype was observed at least ten times. The chain links TRBV10-3 to TRBJ1-2; 7 nucleotides line up with TRBD1. The CDR3 totals 16 residues. Germline trimming cut 4 bases from V and 0 bases from J; bases unmatched to any gene: 8. The germline CDR1 and CDR2 sequences are ENHRY and SYGVKD. The CDR3 region is CAISAQQGLANYGYTF. The CDR3 nucleotides read TGTGCCATCAGTGCCCAACAGGGGCTGGCTAACTATGGCTACACCTTC.

This chain uses TRBV20-1 with TRBJ2-1; D is ambiguous. Trimming took 6 bases from V and 0 from J, leaving 12 bases between them. Germline V CDR1 and CDR2: DFQATT, SNEGSKA (reference sequence). This CDR3 comprises 14 residues. The CDR3 DNA sequence: TGCAGTGCGACAACTAAAAGCTCCTACAATGAGCAGTTCTTC. This codes for CSATTKSSYNEQFF.

J is TRBJ1-2 and V is TRBV9; D unclear. The CDR3 sequence is 14 residues long. Germline values: CDR1 SGDLS, CDR2 YYNGEE. V was cut by 0 bases and J by 4 bases, with 10 bases left in between. CDR3 nucleotide sequence: TGTGCCAGCAGCGTAGACCTGGGCGCCTATGGCTACACCTTC. This translates into CASSVDLGAYGYTF.

On this clonotype itself: A much bigger clone sits one base away, suggesting this may be a read error. This chain joins TRBV28 and TRBJ2-7; no definite D call. Deletions cut 3 bases from V and 9 bases from J, with 6 bases between. Germline values: CDR1 MDHEN, CDR2 SYDVKM. CDR3 length: 10 amino acids. For the CDR3, the DNA is TGTGCCAGCAGTTTTCCGGGGCAGTACTTC. It specifies CASSFPGQYF.

Ten or more counts support this clonotype. A junction boundary mismatches the germline segment, possibly from a read error. V gene TRBV20-1 combines with J gene TRBJ2-7; TRBD1 is a possible D gene (6 bases). The CDR3 length is 10 residues. Germline V gene sequence: CDR1 DFQATT, CDR2 SNEGSKA (reference sequence). The CDR3, as DNA: TGCAGCGCTACAGGGTACGAGCAGTACTTC. This codes for CSATGYEQYF.

This clonotype turned up a few times. This chain connects TRBV11-2 to TRBJ1-6, with 7 nucleotides matching TRBD1. The CDR3 spans 15 residues. CDR1 and CDR2 (germline): SGHAT, FQNNGV. V lost 7 bases to trimming and J lost 6 bases; unmatched junction nucleotides: 9. The CDR3 sequence is CASKISTGANSPLHF. The CDR3, as DNA: TGTGCCAGCAAGATTAGTACAGGGGCTAATTCACCCCTCCACTTT. Complete variable domain (other parts from reference TRBV11-2 and TRBJ1-6): EAGVAQSPRYKIIEKRQSVAFWCNPISGHATLYWYQQILGQGPKLLIQFQNNGVVDDSQLPKDRFSAERLKGVDSTLKIQPAKLEDSAVYLCASKISTGANSPLHFGNGTRLTVT.

The J gene is TRBJ1-1, the V gene TRBV7-9, with unresolved D. V was shortened by 4 bases and J by 2 bases, with 11 bases between the two germline ends. The CDR3 sequence is 14 residues long. Germline-derived CDR1 and CDR2 are SEHNR and FQNEAQ (reference sequence). The CDR3 DNA follows: TGTGCCAGCAGCTCTCAAGGAACCAACACTGAAGCTTTCTTT. Residues: CASSSQGTNTEAFF. The full variable domain, in which reference TRBV7-9 and TRBJ1-1 provide the parts outside the CDR3, is DTGVSQNPRHKITKRGQNVTFRCDPISEHNRLYWYRQTLGQGPEFLTYFQNEAQLEKSRLLSDRFSAERPKGSFSTLEIQRTEQGDSAMYLCASSSQGTNTEAFFGQGTRLTVV.

J is TRBJ2-1 and V is TRBV4-1; 10 nucleotides align to TRBD2. The CDR3 totals 18 residues. Germline CDR1 is MGHRA and CDR2 is YSYEKL. V lost 7 bases and J lost 0; bases outside the gene matches: 12. In DNA, the CDR3 is TGCGCCAGCAACCCAACGCGTAGCGGGGGGCCCTCCTACAATGAGCAGTTCTTC. Protein sequence: CASNPTRSGGPSYNEQFF.

This clonotype was counted between two and nine times. The J gene is TRBJ2-1, the V gene TRBV20-1; no clear D gene. The CDR3 length is 11 residues. The ends were cut back, 5 bases at V and 7 bases at J, with 9 bases in the middle. Per the germline V gene, CDR1 is DFQATT and CDR2 is SNEGSKA (reference sequence). This CDR3 is CSADRRNEQFF. The CDR3 coding sequence is TGCAGTGCTGATCGTAGGAATGAGCAGTTCTTC.

This clonotype appeared many times. The chain employs TRBV7-2 and TRBJ2-3; D gene unclear. The length of the CDR3 is 12 residues. Germline-derived CDR1 and CDR2 are SGHTA and FQGNSA. V lost 1 base to trimming and J lost 9 bases, with 8 bases between them. The CDR3 DNA reads as TGTGCCAGCAGCTTAGAATCTAGGACGCAGTATTTT. It translates to CASSLESRTQYF.

The rearrangement joins TRBV7-2 to TRBJ2-2, with unresolved D. The V and J ends lost 3 bases and 7 bases respectively, with 18 bases between them. Germline V lookup: CDR1 SGHTA, CDR2 FQGNSA. This CDR3 is 16 amino acids long. CDR3 protein: CASSFRISPPNGELFF. The CDR3 region has the DNA TGTGCCAGCAGCTTTCGGATCTCTCCCCCAAACGGGGAGCTGTTTTTT.

The chain combines TRBV12-3 or TRBV12-4 with TRBJ1-5, with TRBD1 identical over 7 bases. The CDR3 covers 21 residues. V dropped 6 bases and J dropped 0; count of bases not matched to a gene: 23. In DNA, the CDR3 is TGTGCCAGCAGCCTCGTGAGAAACCGGGACAGTGAGTTTTCTAGCAATCAGCCCCAGCATTTT. It encodes CASSLVRNRDSEFSSNQPQHF.

This rearrangement joins TRBV27 to TRBJ2-7; D may correspond to TRBD1 or TRBD2 (5 bases each). V lost 3 bases, J lost 6 bases, and 12 bases lay in between. The CDR3 spans 13 residues. Germline V gene sequence: CDR1 MNHEY, CDR2 SMNVEV (reference sequence). CDR3 in DNA: TGTGCCAGCAGTTTTATTTCAGGGACCGAGCAGTACTTC. Residues: CASSFISGTEQYF.

This clonotype showed up many times. The chain carries TRBV4-2 and TRBJ1-2, with D perhaps matching TRBD1 (5 bases). Trimming stripped 1 base from V and 2 bases from J, with 8 bases between. Germline values: CDR1 LGHNA, CDR2 YNFKEQ. This CDR3 is built from 14 residues. CDR3 amino acids: CASSQVRQNYGYTF. In DNA form, the CDR3 reads TGTGCCAGCAGCCAAGTGCGACAGAACTATGGCTACACCTTC.

This chain uses TRBV7-2 with TRBJ2-3; 9 bases match TRBD2. This CDR3 region has 18 residues. In germline, CDR1 is SGHTA, CDR2 FQGNSA. V was clipped by 8 bases and J by 2 bases; unmatched bases: 17. The chain's CDR3 is CASGTWSGRLIPTDTQYF. The CDR3 nucleotides read TGTGCCAGCGGTACCTGGAGCGGGAGGCTCATCCCCACAGATACGCAGTATTTT.

V gene TRBV28 combines with J gene TRBJ2-7; 9 bases are a match to TRBD1. CDR1 is MDHEN and CDR2 is SYDVKM in the germline V gene. V trimming: 7 bases; J trimming: 2 bases; junction bases outside the gene matches: 6. CDR3 length: 14 residues. The CDR3 region is CASNTGTGTYEQYF. The CDR3 DNA follows: TGTGCCAGCAATACCGGGACAGGGACCTACGAGCAGTACTTC.

The chain uses TRBV13 and TRBJ1-1, with D perhaps matching TRBD1 (6 bases). This CDR3 has 17 amino acids. Germline CDR1 PRHDT, CDR2 FYEKMQ (reference sequence). Deletions cut 1 base from V and 1 base from J, with 16 bases between. This chain's CDR3 is CASSLALIGTPNTEAFF. The CDR3 DNA is TGTGCCAGCAGCTTAGCCCTAATAGGGACACCGAACACTGAAGCTTTCTTT.